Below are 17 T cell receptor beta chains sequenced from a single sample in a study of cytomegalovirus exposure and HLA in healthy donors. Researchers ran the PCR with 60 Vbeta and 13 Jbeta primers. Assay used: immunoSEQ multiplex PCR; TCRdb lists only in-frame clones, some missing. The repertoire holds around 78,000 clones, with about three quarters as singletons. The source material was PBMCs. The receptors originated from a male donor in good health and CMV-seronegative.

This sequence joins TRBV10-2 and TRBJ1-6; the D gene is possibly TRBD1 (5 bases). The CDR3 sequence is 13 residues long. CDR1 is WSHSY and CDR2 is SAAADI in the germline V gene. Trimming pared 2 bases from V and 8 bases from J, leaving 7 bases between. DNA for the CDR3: TGCGCCAGCAGTGAGGGGGCCCATTCACCCCTCCACTTT. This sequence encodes CASSEGAHSPLHF.

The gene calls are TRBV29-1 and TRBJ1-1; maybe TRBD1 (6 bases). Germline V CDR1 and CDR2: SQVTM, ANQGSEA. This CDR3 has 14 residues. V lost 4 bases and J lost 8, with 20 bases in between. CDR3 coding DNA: TGCAGCGTTGGGGCCAAAGGGGGTGGCAGGGAAGCTTTCTTT. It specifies CSVGAKGGGREAFF.

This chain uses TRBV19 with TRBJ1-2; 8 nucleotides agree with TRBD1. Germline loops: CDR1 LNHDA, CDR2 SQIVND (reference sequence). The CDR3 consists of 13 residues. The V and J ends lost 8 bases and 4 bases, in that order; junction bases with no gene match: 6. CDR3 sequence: CASGQGRGYGYTF. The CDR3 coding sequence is TGTGCCAGTGGACAGGGCCGGGGCTATGGCTACACCTTC.

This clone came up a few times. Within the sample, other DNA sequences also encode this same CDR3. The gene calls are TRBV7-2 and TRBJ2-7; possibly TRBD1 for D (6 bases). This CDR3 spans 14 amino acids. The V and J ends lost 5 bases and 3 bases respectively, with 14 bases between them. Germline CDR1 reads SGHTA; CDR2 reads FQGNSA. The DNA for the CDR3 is TGTGCCAGCAGCGTCACGGCAGGGGACTACGAGCAGTACTTC. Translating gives CASSVTAGDYEQYF.

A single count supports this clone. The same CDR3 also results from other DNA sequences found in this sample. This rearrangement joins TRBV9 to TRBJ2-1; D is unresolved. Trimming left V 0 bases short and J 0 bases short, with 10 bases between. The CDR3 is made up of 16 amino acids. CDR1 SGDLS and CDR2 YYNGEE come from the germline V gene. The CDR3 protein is CASSVDRRSSYNEQFF. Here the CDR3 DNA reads TGTGCCAGCAGCGTAGATCGGAGAAGCTCCTACAATGAGCAGTTCTTC.

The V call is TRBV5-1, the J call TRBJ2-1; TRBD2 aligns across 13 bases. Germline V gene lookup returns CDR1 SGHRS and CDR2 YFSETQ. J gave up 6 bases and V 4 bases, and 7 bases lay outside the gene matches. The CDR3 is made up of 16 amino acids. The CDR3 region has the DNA TGCGCCAGCAGCATTTATGGACTAGCGGGAGTCAATGAGCAGTTCTTC. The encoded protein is CASSIYGLAGVNEQFF.

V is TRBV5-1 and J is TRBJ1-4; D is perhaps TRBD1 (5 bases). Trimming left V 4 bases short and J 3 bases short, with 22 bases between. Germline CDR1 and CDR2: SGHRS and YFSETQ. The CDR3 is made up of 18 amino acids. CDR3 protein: CASSPAVSRPRANEKLFF. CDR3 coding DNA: TGCGCCAGCAGCCCGGCGGTCAGCCGGCCCAGGGCTAATGAAAAACTGTTTTTT.

The CDR3, as DNA: TGTGCCAGCAGCCTAAGACCCAGGTCCACTAGCACAGATACGCAGTATTTT. Encoded protein: CASSLRPRSTSTDTQYF. V is TRBV7-6 and J is TRBJ2-3, with D unclear. Germline V gene sequence: CDR1 SGHVS, CDR2 FNYEAQ. The V end was cut by 5 bases, the J end by 0 bases, with 18 bases between. There are 17 residues in the CDR3.

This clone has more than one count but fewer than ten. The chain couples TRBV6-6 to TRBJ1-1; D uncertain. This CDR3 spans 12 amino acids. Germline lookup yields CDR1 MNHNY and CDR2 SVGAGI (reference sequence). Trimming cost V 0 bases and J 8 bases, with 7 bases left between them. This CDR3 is CASSYSPSEAFF. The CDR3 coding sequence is TGTGCCAGCAGTTACTCGCCAAGCGAAGCTTTCTTT.

The CDR3 DNA reads as TGTGCCAGCAGCTTAAAACAGGGTAATCGGGATGGCTACACCTTC. This translates into CASSLKQGNRDGYTF. The chain recombines TRBV7-2 with TRBJ1-2; D may be TRBD1 (6 bases). CDR1 is SGHTA, CDR2 FQGNSA, per germline. The CDR3 runs to 15 residues. Trimming pared 2 bases from V and 6 bases from J, leaving 16 bases between.

CDR3 region: CASSEGSNQPQHF. The CDR3 coding sequence is TGTGCCAGCAGTGAGGGCAGCAATCAGCCCCAGCATTTT. The chain is built from TRBV6-4 and TRBJ1-5; D is uncertain. Germline CDR1 MRHNA, CDR2 SNTAGT. The CDR3 sequence is 13 residues long. V was pared by 3 bases and J by 1 base, with 4 bases between.

CDR3 sequence reads: CASSEDRPGEFF. In DNA, the CDR3 is TGTGCCAGCAGTGAAGATCGGCCGGGGGAGTTCTTC. The chain employs TRBV6-5 and TRBJ2-1; tentative D call: TRBD2 (6 bases). The V end lost 5 bases, the J end lost 14 bases, and 16 bases lay between the germline ends. The CDR3 is 12 residues long. Germline lookup yields CDR1 MNHEY and CDR2 SVGAGI.

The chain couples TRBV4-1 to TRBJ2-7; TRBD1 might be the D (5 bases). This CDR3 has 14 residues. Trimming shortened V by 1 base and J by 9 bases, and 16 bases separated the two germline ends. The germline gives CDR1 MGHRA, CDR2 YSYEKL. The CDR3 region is CASSQGGIGAGQYF. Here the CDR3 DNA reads TGCGCCAGCAGCCAAGGCGGTATAGGGGCTGGGCAGTACTTC.

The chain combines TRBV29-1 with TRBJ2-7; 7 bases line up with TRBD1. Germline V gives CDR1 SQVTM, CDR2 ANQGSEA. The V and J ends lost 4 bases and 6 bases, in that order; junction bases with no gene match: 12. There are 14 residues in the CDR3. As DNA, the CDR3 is TGCAGCGTTGCTATGACAGGGTCCGCGGGCGAGCAGTACTTC. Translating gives CSVAMTGSAGEQYF.

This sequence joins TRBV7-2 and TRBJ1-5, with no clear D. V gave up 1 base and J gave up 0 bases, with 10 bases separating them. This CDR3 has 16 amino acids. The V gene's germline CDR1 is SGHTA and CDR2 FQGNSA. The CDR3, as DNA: TGTGCCAGCAGCTTAGGTGGCGGTCATAGCAATCAGCCCCAGCATTTT. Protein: CASSLGGGHSNQPQHF.

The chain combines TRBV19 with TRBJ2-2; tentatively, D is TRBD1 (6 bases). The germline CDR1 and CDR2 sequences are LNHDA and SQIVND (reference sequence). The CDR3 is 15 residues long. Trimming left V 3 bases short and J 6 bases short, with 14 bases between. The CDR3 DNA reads TGTGCCAGTAGTATCTCACCCGGACAGCCCGGGGAGCTGTTTTTT. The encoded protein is CASSISPGQPGELFF.

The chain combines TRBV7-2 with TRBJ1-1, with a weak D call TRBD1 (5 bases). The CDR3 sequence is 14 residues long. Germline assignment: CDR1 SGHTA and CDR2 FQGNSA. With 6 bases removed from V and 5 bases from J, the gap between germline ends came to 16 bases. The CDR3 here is CASSWGGMVTEAFF. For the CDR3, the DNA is TGTGCCAGCAGTTGGGGGGGAATGGTGACTGAAGCTTTCTTT.